Below, 17 T cell receptor beta chains from the same sample are listed, as sequenced in a study of blood T cells in healthy people across ages. Combining a sample-barcoded 5' primer with a J-beta primer mix, a second PCR ran for about 7 to 12 cycles. TCRdb redid the calling of the 5' RACE reads with MiXCR, one entry per CDR3 protein. Found here are almost 800,000 distinct CDR3 sequences, roughly 64% of them singletons; the top ten hold about 20%. The source material was blood. The receptors come from a man under 40 in good health.

Only a few counts were recorded for this clonotype. The chain combines TRBV4-3 with TRBJ2-1; no definite D call. Germline lookup yields CDR1 LGHNA and CDR2 YSLEER. V lost 0 bases and J lost 7, with 10 bases in between. The CDR3 loop spans 14 amino acids. DNA of the CDR3: TGCGCCAGCAGCCAAGATCGGTATAGGAATGAGCAGTTCTTC. Its translation is CASSQDRYRNEQFF.

The rearrangement uses TRBV7-9 and TRBJ2-7; D call uncertain. This CDR3 region has 12 residues. Germline V lookup: CDR1 SEHNR, CDR2 FQNEAQ (reference sequence). V was pared by 5 bases and J by 5 bases, with 10 bases between. CDR3: CASSLSSDEQYF. For the CDR3, the DNA is TGTGCCAGCAGCCTGTCGTCGGACGAGCAGTACTTC.

This chain links TRBV3-1 with TRBJ1-1, with TRBD1 matching 7 bases. CDR1 and CDR2 (germline): LGHDT, YNNKEL (reference sequence). CDR3 length: 17 residues. Trimming took 1 base from V and 3 from J; bases not matched to a gene: 11. The CDR3 DNA is TGTGCCAGCAGCCAAGGCTCAGGGCAGGGGGTGTACACTGAAGCTTTCTTT. Encoded protein: CASSQGSGQGVYTEAFF. Using reference TRBV3-1 and TRBJ1-1 for the parts outside the CDR3, the full variable domain is DTAVSQTPKYLVTQMGNDKSIKCEQNLGHDTMYWYKQDSKKFLKIMFSYNNKELIINETVPNRFSPKSPDKAHLNLHINSLELGDSAVYFCASSQGSGQGVYTEAFFGQGTRLTVV.

The V gene is TRBV27, the J gene TRBJ2-3, with D hard to call. The CDR3 is made up of 18 amino acids. Germline lookup yields CDR1 MNHEY and CDR2 SMNVEV (reference sequence). Trimming removed 1 base from V and 0 bases from J, with 17 bases in between. The CDR3 loop reads CASSLLDHLQTSTDTQYF. As DNA, the CDR3 is TGTGCCAGCAGTTTATTAGACCACCTTCAAACTAGCACAGATACGCAGTATTTT.

As to this clonotype: Germline is not matched at one junction end, which may reflect a read error. The chain links TRBV29-1 to TRBJ1-2; tentative D call: TRBD1 (5 bases). The CDR3 loop spans 13 amino acids. Germline V lookup: CDR1 SQVTM, CDR2 ANQGSEA. In DNA form, the CDR3 reads TGCAGCGTTAGAAGGGCCTTAGTTTGGGGCTACACCTTT. This sequence encodes CSVRRALVWGYTF. Complete variable domain (other parts from reference TRBV29-1 and TRBJ1-2): SAVISQKPSRDICQRGTSLTIQCQVDSQVTMMFWYRQQPGQSLTLIATANQGSEATYESGFVIDKFPISRPNLTFSTLTVSNMSPEDSSIYLCSVRRALVWGYTFGSGTRLTVV.

This clonotype was recorded only once. The genes are TRBV5-1 and TRBJ2-3; 7 nucleotides line up with TRBD2. The CDR3 spans 14 residues. From germline, CDR1 is SGHRS and CDR2 YFSETQ. V trimming: 4 bases; J trimming: 2 bases; junction bases outside the gene matches: 4. CDR3 residues: CASSPRDYTDTQYF. Written as DNA, the CDR3 is TGCGCCAGCAGCCCACGGGACTACACAGATACGCAGTATTTT. Full variable domain (remainder filled in from reference TRBV5-1 and TRBJ2-3): KAGVTQTPRYLIKTRGQQVTLSCSPISGHRSVSWYQQTPGQGLQFLFEYFSETQRNKGNFPGRFSGRQFSNSRSEMNVSTLELGDSALYLCASSPRDYTDTQYFGPGTRLTVL.

The gene calls are TRBV29-1 and TRBJ1-2; 7 nucleotides agree with TRBD1. The junction had 19 bases not matched to a gene; V was cut back by 7 bases and J by 5 bases. Germline-derived CDR1 and CDR2 are SQVTM and ANQGSEA. CDR3 size: 16 residues. For the CDR3, the DNA is TGCAGCGCCAGGGTGGTTGGGACAGAAGCTCTATATGGCTACACCTTC. Its protein is CSARVVGTEALYGYTF.

The chain is built from TRBV27 and TRBJ2-7; no firm D call. The CDR3 has 16 amino acids. Germline V gene lookup returns CDR1 MNHEY and CDR2 SMNVEV (reference sequence). The ends were cut back, 3 bases at V and 1 base at J, with 16 bases in the middle. The CDR3 sequence is CASSFSVGSYSYEQYF. CDR3 DNA: TGTGCCAGCAGTTTTTCGGTGGGCAGCTATTCCTACGAGCAGTACTTC.

This clonotype was recorded only once. The gene calls are TRBV6-2 or TRBV6-3 and TRBJ2-4, with D perhaps matching TRBD1 or TRBD2 (5 bases each). Germline V lookup: CDR1 MNHEY, CDR2 SVGEGT. This CDR3 is 16 amino acids long. The ends were cut back, 6 bases at V and 0 bases at J, with 15 bases in the middle. CDR3 sequence reads: CASSGTPQAAKNIQYF. CDR3 coding DNA: TGTGCCAGCAGCGGGACCCCTCAGGCAGCCAAAAACATTCAGTACTTC.

V gene TRBV6-1 combines with J gene TRBJ2-7; D uncertain. The CDR3 loop spans 18 amino acids. Per germline, CDR1 MNHNS and CDR2 SASEGT. V dropped 4 bases and J dropped 0 bases, with 22 bases sitting between them. The CDR3 here is CASSGLLVSLRSSYEQYF. Here the CDR3 DNA reads TGTGCCAGCAGTGGTTTGCTGGTGAGCCTACGGAGCTCCTACGAGCAGTACTTC.

This clonotype was recorded at least ten times. V is TRBV4-3 and J is TRBJ2-7, with D possibly TRBD2 on 5 matching bases. The germline V gene has CDR1 LGHNA and CDR2 YSLEER. The CDR3 runs 18 residues. Trimming cost V 2 bases and J 0 bases, with 20 bases left between them. The CDR3, as DNA: TGCGCCAGCAGCCAATATCCTGTAATGGTTAGCGACTCCTACGAGCAGTACTTC. It is translated as CASSQYPVMVSDSYEQYF.

This clonotype was detected ten times or more. The V call is TRBV9, the J call TRBJ2-1, with a possible D match to TRBD1 (5 bases). The CDR3 loop spans 13 amino acids. Per the germline V gene, CDR1 is SGDLS and CDR2 is YYNGEE. The V end lost 5 bases, the J end lost 10 bases, and 16 bases lay between the germline ends. The CDR3 here is CASRGAGPDEQFF. Written as DNA, the CDR3 is TGTGCCAGCAGAGGGGCAGGACCTGACGAGCAGTTCTTC.

This clonotype was counted ten times or more. The chain links TRBV7-2 to TRBJ1-2; TRBD1 aligns across 8 bases. Germline values: CDR1 SGHTA, CDR2 FQGNSA. The CDR3 has 14 residues. V trimming: 1 base; J trimming: 6 bases; junction bases outside the gene matches: 4. CDR3 sequence reads: CASSLDRGLDGYTF. DNA of the CDR3: TGTGCCAGCAGCTTAGACAGGGGGTTAGATGGCTACACCTTC.

The chain is built from TRBV28 and TRBJ2-4; no definite D call. The J call may not be correct, given that the DNA end is closer to TRBJ2-7. Germline V gene lookup returns CDR1 MDHEN and CDR2 SYDVKM. There are 13 residues in the CDR3. The CDR3 coding sequence is TGTGCCAGCAGTTTATCGACCCCCAACGAGCAGTACTTC. It codes for CASSLSTPNEQYF.

The CDR3 here is CASSERPGTSGPNEQYF. CDR3 nucleotide sequence: TGTGCCAGCTCCGAGCGACCCGGGACTAGCGGTCCCAATGAGCAGTACTTC. V usage is TRBV7-8 and J usage is TRBJ2-5, with 11 nucleotides matching TRBD2. The CDR3 is 17 amino acids. V lost 8 bases, J lost 11 bases, and 22 bases stayed unmatched. CDR1 SGHVS and CDR2 FQNEAQ come from the germline V gene.

This chain links TRBV7-2 with TRBJ2-1; 9 positions match TRBD2. The CDR3 runs 16 residues. CDR1 and CDR2 (germline): SGHTA, FQGNSA. V gave up 1 base and J gave up 3 bases; unmatched junction bases: 4. The CDR3 spells CASSLVRLADYNEQFF. In DNA, the CDR3 is TGTGCCAGCAGCTTAGTACGACTAGCGGACTACAATGAGCAGTTCTTC.

A single count supports this clonotype. V usage is TRBV9 and J usage is TRBJ2-3; 7 nucleotides align to TRBD1. The CDR3 extends over 13 amino acids. The junction had 6 bases not matched to a gene; V was cut back by 6 bases and J by 5 bases. Germline lookup yields CDR1 SGDLS and CDR2 YYNGEE. CDR3 bases: TGTGCCAGCACTAAGGGGGCAATAGATACGCAGTATTTT. Protein sequence: CASTKGAIDTQYF.